This note documents a single T cell receptor beta chain sequence. Its ends do not fully match the called genes, so a read error is possible. This sample stems from a study of blood T cell repertoires in COVID-19. This table comes from immunoSEQ multiplex PCR, and its TCRdb copy is limited to in-frame clones, with some not included. The data contain under 450,000 clones, about 89% of them singletons. The germline CDR1 and CDR2 sequences are MNHNS and SASEGT. The length of the CDR3 is 12 residues. Material: PBMCs or T cells enriched from blood (not recorded which). The sequence came from a man younger than 40 who had recovered from COVID-19. V is TRBV6-1 and J is TRBJ1-1; D not certain. The CDR3 spells CASSEALREAFF. CDR3 DNA: TGTGCCAGCAGCGAAGCGTTGCGGGAAGCTTTCTTT.